The next 7 T cell receptor beta chains were all read from a single sample in a study of identical twins. TCRdb re-analysed the 5' RACE reads in MiXCR, keeping a single row per CDR3 protein. The sample yields roughly 710,000 distinct CDR3 sequences, roughly 6% seen once. Source material: naive T cells sorted from blood. All receptors derive from a man aged 18 to 29 in good health.

This clonotype has just a few counts. The chain couples TRBV7-9 to TRBJ2-1; no reliable D call. Trimming removed 4 bases at V and 6 bases at J, with 16 bases between. The length of the CDR3 is 15 residues. Germline CDR1 is SEHNR and CDR2 is FQNEAQ (reference sequence). CDR3 protein: CASSSYPRLSNEQFF. CDR3 nucleotides: TGTGCCAGCAGCTCCTACCCAAGACTTTCCAATGAGCAGTTCTTC.

This clonotype was detected many times. The V and J genes are TRBV12-3 or TRBV12-4 and TRBJ2-7; TRBD2 matches 9 bases. This CDR3 region has 13 residues. The DNA for the CDR3 is TGTGCCAGCAGTATAGCGGGAGTCTACGAGCAGTACGTC. Residues: CASSIAGVYEQYV.

V is TRBV7-8 and J is TRBJ2-3; 10 bases fit TRBD2. The CDR3 loop spans 16 amino acids. With 2 bases clipped from V and 7 bases from J, the junction kept 9 bases outside the gene matches. The germline CDR1 and CDR2 sequences are SGHVS and FQNEAQ. Written as DNA, the CDR3 is TGTGCCAGCAGCTTAAGAGCGGGAGGGCCCACTCATACGCAGTATTTT. Translated: CASSLRAGGPTHTQYF.

This clonotype was found many times. The gene calls are TRBV24-1 and TRBJ1-5; tentative D call: TRBD1 (5 bases). Trimming cost V 3 bases and J 7 bases, with 15 bases left between them. CDR3 length: 15 amino acids. In germline, CDR1 is KGHDR, CDR2 SFDVKD. CDR3 nucleotide sequence: TGTGCCACCAGTGATCTAGGGTCACCAGGGCAGCCCCAGCATTTT. Protein product: CATSDLGSPGQPQHF.

The rearrangement links TRBV20-1 to TRBJ1-1; D is undetermined. Germline V CDR1 and CDR2: DFQATT, SNEGSKA (reference sequence). This CDR3 spans 13 amino acids. V lost 6 bases and J lost 0, with 11 bases in between. The CDR3 loop is CSAVPTVNTEAFF. DNA of the CDR3: TGCAGTGCCGTCCCGACGGTGAACACTGAAGCTTTCTTT.

At least ten counts were recorded for this clonotype. The J gene is TRBJ2-2, the V gene TRBV28; no reliable D call. The CDR3 covers 14 residues. The V gene's germline CDR1 is MDHEN and CDR2 SYDVKM. Trimming removed 5 bases at V and 6 bases at J, with 13 bases between. CDR3 sequence reads: CASSTQTFSGELFF. The CDR3 DNA is TGTGCCAGCAGTACCCAAACCTTTTCCGGGGAGCTGTTTTTT.

This clonotype showed up many times. Written as DNA, the CDR3 is TGTGCCAGCAGCCAAGATAGGACATCACCCTACGAGCAGTACTTC. This codes for CASSQDRTSPYEQYF. This chain connects TRBV4-2 to TRBJ2-7, with TRBD1 as a possible D gene (5 bases). V gave up 0 bases and J gave up 2 bases, with 11 bases separating them. This CDR3 has 15 amino acids. In germline, CDR1 is LGHNA, CDR2 YNFKEQ.